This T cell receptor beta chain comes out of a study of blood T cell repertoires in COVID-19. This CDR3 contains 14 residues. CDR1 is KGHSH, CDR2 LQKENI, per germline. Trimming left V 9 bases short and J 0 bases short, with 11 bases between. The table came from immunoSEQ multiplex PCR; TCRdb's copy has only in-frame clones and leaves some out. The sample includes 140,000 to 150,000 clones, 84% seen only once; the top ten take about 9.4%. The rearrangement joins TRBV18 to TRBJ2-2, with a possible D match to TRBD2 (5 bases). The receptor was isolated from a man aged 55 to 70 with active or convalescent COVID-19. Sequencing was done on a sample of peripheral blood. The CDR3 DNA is TGTGCCAGTCGCCGGGGAACGAACACCGGGGAGCTGTTTTTT. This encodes CASRRGTNTGELFF.